Sequencing of this T cell receptor (beta chain) was carried out in a study of beta chain features in type 1 diabetes. Study findings and constraints: Shorter TCRB CDR3s, moderately but significantly so, were found in Type 1 diabetes patients in all four CD4+ subsets. In comparison with healthy donors, patients had naive, central memory and Treg TCRB repertoires that appeared more similar.

Since all of the isolated RNA was reverse transcribed, expressed TCRB transcripts were what got sequenced. Naive, central memory and regulatory T cell samples averaged about 3.5 million reads. Assay used: immunoSEQ multiplex PCR; TCRdb lists only in-frame clones, some missing. The data contain 130,000 or so clones, about 8.7% of them seen just once; the ten biggest clones take up 0.68%. With 4 bases removed from V and 6 bases from J, the gap between germline ends came to 7 bases. CDR3 size: 12 residues. CDR1 SGHAT and CDR2 FQNNGV come from the germline V gene. Concerning this clone: As yet, its antigen is unknown.

Each sorted population was over 98% pure. The sequencing sample was made of central memory CD4+ T cells from blood. V is TRBV11-2 and J is TRBJ2-1; a possible D gene is TRBD2 (5 bases). The sequence was collected from a man younger than 35 in good health. The CDR3 nucleotides read TGTGCCAGCAGCTCGGGGTCCAATGAGCAGTTCTTC. Translated: CASSSGSNEQFF. Based on the CDR3 plus reference TRBV11-2 and TRBJ2-1, the full variable domain is EAGVAQSPRYKIIEKRQSVAFWCNPISGHATLYWYQQILGQGPKLLIQFQNNGVVDDSQLPKDRFSAERLKGVDSTLKIQPAKLEDSAVYLCASSSGSNEQFFGPGTRLTVL.